These T cell receptor beta chains were read from a single sample in a study of T cell responses to AZD1222 COVID-19 vaccine. Sequenced by immunoSEQ multiplex PCR; TCRdb stores in-frame clones only, minus some. The sample has about 190,000 clones, 85% to 95% seen once. The source material was peripheral blood, sampled on day 0 of AZD1222 vaccination. These TCRs come from an adult in good health. CDR3s include the opening cysteine and the closing phenylalanine or tryptophan. Fields, in order: J gene, clone size, D gene, V gene, CDR3 DNA, CDR3 protein. D genes are given only for firm matches. Clone size, where shown, is once, few, many, or a class for clones that have expanded.

j_call: TRBJ1-5
clone_size: -
d_call: -
v_call: TRBV6-1
cdr3_nt: TGTGCCAGCAGTGAAGCCGCGGGGCGCAGGAATCAGCCCCAGCATTTT
cdr3_aa: CASSEAAGRRNQPQHF

j_call: TRBJ1-2
clone_size: -
d_call: -
v_call: TRBV29-1
cdr3_nt: TGCAGTACCAAGGGGTCGTCCAGGGGCGAAACCTATGGCTACACCTTC
cdr3_aa: CSTKGSSRGETYGYTF

j_call: TRBJ2-5
clone_size: -
d_call: -
v_call: TRBV5-1
cdr3_nt: TGCGCCAGCAGCTTGGGGGCAACCTCCGGGGAGACCCAGTACTTC
cdr3_aa: CASSLGATSGETQYF

j_call: TRBJ1-1
clone_size: -
d_call: -
v_call: TRBV5-5
cdr3_nt: TGTGCCAGCAGCTGGGGGGGTAATGAAGCTTTCTTT
cdr3_aa: CASSWGGNEAFF

j_call: TRBJ1-1
clone_size: -
d_call: -
v_call: TRBV6-2/TRBV6-3
cdr3_nt: TGTGCCAGCAGTTATTACTCTGAAGCTTTCTTT
cdr3_aa: CASSYYSEAFF

j_call: TRBJ1-5
clone_size: -
d_call: -
v_call: TRBV7-2
cdr3_nt: TGTGCCAGCAGTCTCCGGGCCCCTAACCAGCCCCAGCATTTT
cdr3_aa: CASSLRAPNQPQHF

j_call: TRBJ2-4
clone_size: -
d_call: TRBD2
v_call: TRBV9
cdr3_nt: TGTGCCAGCAGCGAAGCGGGGTCGATAAACATTCAGTACTTC
cdr3_aa: CASSEAGSINIQYF

j_call: TRBJ1-5
clone_size: -
d_call: -
v_call: TRBV4-2
cdr3_nt: TGTGCCAGCAGCCAAGACGGCTATAGCAATCAGCCCCAGCATTTT
cdr3_aa: CASSQDGYSNQPQHF

j_call: TRBJ2-3
clone_size: -
d_call: TRBD2
v_call: TRBV28
cdr3_nt: TGTGCCATTCTAGCGGGGGGCACAGATACGCAGTATTTT
cdr3_aa: CAILAGGTDTQYF

j_call: TRBJ1-5
clone_size: -
d_call: -
v_call: TRBV6-5
cdr3_nt: TGTGCCAGCGGACAGACGAATCAGCCCCAGCATTTT
cdr3_aa: CASGQTNQPQHF

j_call: TRBJ1-2
clone_size: -
d_call: -
v_call: TRBV2
cdr3_nt: TGTGCCAGCAGAGTTCATGGTGGCTACACCTTC
cdr3_aa: CASRVHGGYTF

j_call: TRBJ1-6
clone_size: -
d_call: TRBD1
v_call: TRBV27
cdr3_nt: TGTGCCAGCAGTCCGGGGATGGACAGGGATTTTTCACCCCTCCACTTT
cdr3_aa: CASSPGMDRDFSPLHF

j_call: TRBJ1-6
clone_size: -
d_call: -
v_call: TRBV28
cdr3_nt: TGTGCCAGCAGTCCTGGCCAGGATTCACCCCTCCACTTT
cdr3_aa: CASSPGQDSPLHF

j_call: TRBJ2-7
clone_size: few
d_call: -
v_call: TRBV20-1
cdr3_nt: TGCAGTGCTACAGCCTCCTACGAGCAGTACTTC
cdr3_aa: CSATASYEQYF

j_call: TRBJ1-3
clone_size: -
d_call: -
v_call: TRBV19
cdr3_nt: TGTGCCAGTAGAAGAGACTCTGGAAACACCATATATTTT
cdr3_aa: CASRRDSGNTIYF

j_call: TRBJ1-5
clone_size: -
d_call: TRBD1
v_call: TRBV29-1
cdr3_nt: TGCAGCGTTGCCCCGGGGACAGGGAACAATCAGCCCCAGCATTTT
cdr3_aa: CSVAPGTGNNQPQHF

j_call: TRBJ1-1
clone_size: once
d_call: -
v_call: TRBV23-1
cdr3_nt: TGCGCCAGCAGTCATTCGGGGGCTATGGCTTTCTTT
cdr3_aa: CASSHSGAMAFF

j_call: TRBJ1-4
clone_size: -
d_call: -
v_call: TRBV24-1
cdr3_nt: TGTGCCACCAGTGATCCGGAGACTGGTGAAAAACTGTTTTTT
cdr3_aa: CATSDPETGEKLFF

j_call: TRBJ1-1
clone_size: -
d_call: -
v_call: TRBV29-1
cdr3_nt: TGCAGCGTTGAATTGTTGTCCAGGAACACTGAAGCTTTCTTT
cdr3_aa: CSVELLSRNTEAFF

j_call: TRBJ1-3
clone_size: once
d_call: -
v_call: TRBV30
cdr3_nt: TGTGCCTGGAGTGTCGCGGCTGGAAACACCATATATTTT
cdr3_aa: CAWSVAAGNTIYF

j_call: TRBJ2-7
clone_size: -
d_call: -
v_call: TRBV28
cdr3_nt: TGTGCCAGCAGTTCCCGACAGGTTTACGAGCAGTACTTC
cdr3_aa: CASSSRQVYEQYF

j_call: TRBJ1-1
clone_size: -
d_call: -
v_call: TRBV7-2
cdr3_nt: TGTGCCAGCAGCCCCACCAGGGGCACTGAAGCTTTCTTT
cdr3_aa: CASSPTRGTEAFF

j_call: TRBJ2-1
clone_size: -
d_call: TRBD2
v_call: TRBV3-1/TRBV3-2
cdr3_nt: TGTGCCAGCAGCCAAGGACTAGCGGGGGCCGCTACCAACAATGAGCAGTTCTTC
cdr3_aa: CASSQGLAGAATNNEQFF

j_call: TRBJ2-3
clone_size: -
d_call: -
v_call: TRBV7-3
cdr3_nt: TGTGCCAGCAGCTTAACAGGAACAGATACGCAGTATTTT
cdr3_aa: CASSLTGTDTQYF

j_call: TRBJ1-4
clone_size: -
d_call: -
v_call: TRBV19
cdr3_nt: TGTGCCAGTAGTATCCGGCTTAATGAAAAACTGTTTTTT
cdr3_aa: CASSIRLNEKLFF

j_call: TRBJ1-2
clone_size: -
d_call: -
v_call: TRBV5-6
cdr3_nt: TGTGCCAGCAGCCACGATGTCACAGCAACTAACTATGGCTACACCTTC
cdr3_aa: CASSHDVTATNYGYTF

j_call: TRBJ1-2
clone_size: once
d_call: -
v_call: TRBV6-5
cdr3_nt: TGTGCCAGCAGTCCCTCGGGACTGAATAACTATGGCTACACCTTC
cdr3_aa: CASSPSGLNNYGYTF

j_call: TRBJ2-1
clone_size: -
d_call: TRBD2
v_call: TRBV6-4
cdr3_nt: TGTGCCACCTCGGGGGGGAACTACAATGAGCAGTTCTTC
cdr3_aa: CATSGGNYNEQFF

j_call: TRBJ1-2
clone_size: -
d_call: TRBD1
v_call: TRBV19
cdr3_nt: TGTGCCAGTAGTATGGTGTTACAGGGGGCCTATGGCTACACCTTC
cdr3_aa: CASSMVLQGAYGYTF

j_call: TRBJ1-4
clone_size: -
d_call: -
v_call: TRBV28
cdr3_nt: TGTGCCAGCACCGGGAGGGCAGGGACTAATGAAAAACTGTTTTTT
cdr3_aa: CASTGRAGTNEKLFF

j_call: TRBJ2-7
clone_size: -
d_call: TRBD1
v_call: TRBV5-1
cdr3_nt: TGCGCCAGCAGTTACGGGACAGGGACACCTTACGAGCAGTACTTC
cdr3_aa: CASSYGTGTPYEQYF

j_call: TRBJ1-1
clone_size: once
d_call: -
v_call: TRBV6-6
cdr3_nt: TGTGCCAGCAACGCGCCCGGTGGTACTGAAGCTTTCTTT
cdr3_aa: CASNAPGGTEAFF

j_call: TRBJ2-1
clone_size: -
d_call: -
v_call: TRBV5-1
cdr3_nt: TGCGCCAGCAGCTGGGCTGGAACGAACAATGAGCAGTTCTTC
cdr3_aa: CASSWAGTNNEQFF

j_call: TRBJ1-1
clone_size: -
d_call: TRBD1
v_call: TRBV28
cdr3_nt: TGTGCCAGCAGTTACCGACAGGGAAGGGTCGGGAAGACTGAAGCTTTCTTT
cdr3_aa: CASSYRQGRVGKTEAFF

j_call: TRBJ2-6
clone_size: -
d_call: -
v_call: TRBV6-2/TRBV6-3
cdr3_nt: TGTGCCAGCATCCCAGGGAGCTCTGGGGCCAACGTCCTGACTTTC
cdr3_aa: CASIPGSSGANVLTF

j_call: TRBJ1-6
clone_size: -
d_call: -
v_call: TRBV9
cdr3_nt: TGTGCCAGTGGGTCGGGGTTTAATTCACCCCTCCACTTT
cdr3_aa: CASGSGFNSPLHF

j_call: TRBJ2-1
clone_size: once
d_call: TRBD2
v_call: TRBV4-2
cdr3_nt: TGTGCCAGCAGCCAAGAGTTAGCGGGGCCCCAAGAGCAGTTCTTC
cdr3_aa: CASSQELAGPQEQFF

j_call: TRBJ2-4
clone_size: -
d_call: -
v_call: TRBV3-1/TRBV3-2
cdr3_nt: TGTGCCAGCAGCCAAAGAACAAGTTTAGCCAAAAACATTCAGTACTTC
cdr3_aa: CASSQRTSLAKNIQYF

j_call: TRBJ2-6
clone_size: -
d_call: -
v_call: TRBV27
cdr3_nt: TGTGCCAGCAGCCCGGGGCTCCGGTCTGGGGCCAACGTCCTGACTTTC
cdr3_aa: CASSPGLRSGANVLTF

j_call: TRBJ1-2
clone_size: -
d_call: -
v_call: TRBV6-5
cdr3_nt: TGTGCCAGCAAGGGCAGCTCTAACTATGGCTACACCTTC
cdr3_aa: CASKGSSNYGYTF